What follows are 3 T cell receptor beta chains derived from one specimen sequenced in a study of blood T cell repertoires in COVID-19. Sequencing was performed with immunoSEQ multiplex PCR; in TCRdb, only in-frame clones are kept and a portion is missing. The table lists around 77,000 clones, about 76% of them singletons. Material: peripheral blood. Receptors originate from an elderly woman with active or convalescent COVID-19.

This chain's CDR3 is CASSLARGGAHTQYF. The CDR3 DNA follows: TGTGCCAGCAGCTTAGCACGGGGGGGGGCCCATACGCAGTATTTT. The chain carries TRBV7-9 and TRBJ2-3, with 8 bases identical to TRBD2. Germline CDR1 is SEHNR and CDR2 is FQNEAQ (reference sequence). There are 15 residues in the CDR3. After removal of 0 bases from V and 7 bases from J, the junction contained 6 bases not matched to a gene.

The rearrangement joins TRBV5-1 to TRBJ2-3, with 7 bases identical to TRBD1. CDR1 is SGHRS and CDR2 is YFSETQ in the germline V gene. The CDR3 covers 12 residues. The V gene end was trimmed by 4 bases and the J gene end by 5 bases; junction bases not matched to a gene: 1. For the CDR3, the DNA is TGCGCCAGCAGCACAGGGGTAGATACGCAGTATTTT. Amino acids: CASSTGVDTQYF.

The genes are TRBV15 and TRBJ2-1; 7 nucleotides align to TRBD1. Germline V gene data show CDR1 as LNHNV and CDR2 as YYDKDF (reference sequence). V lost 2 bases to trimming and J lost 5 bases; unmatched junction nucleotides: 12. This CDR3 has 17 residues. The CDR3: CATSRTLQTGDDNEQFF. CDR3 bases: TGTGCCACCAGCAGAACACTCCAAACAGGGGATGACAATGAGCAGTTCTTC.